These 28 T cell receptor beta chains share one sample of origin, sequenced in a study of technical replicates of blood from a handful of donors. Using immunoSEQ multiplex PCR, the repertoire was profiled, and TCRdb retains in-frame clones only, with some absent. The repertoire includes some 82,000 clones, around 97% of them detected once, and 0.15% to 0.2% sits in the top ten. The sample comprised T cells isolated from PBMCs. These TCRs come from a human donor in good health.

The chain links TRBV9 to TRBJ2-5; D is unclear. The CDR3 sequence is 13 residues long. Looked up from germline, CDR1 is SGDLS and CDR2 is YYNGEE. The V end was cut by 0 bases, the J end by 5 bases, with 8 bases between. The CDR3 DNA is TGTGCCAGCAGCGTAGAGAGCTTGGAGACCCAGTACTTC. It encodes CASSVESLETQYF.

The chain uses TRBV7-8 and TRBJ2-7; no clear D. The CDR3 runs 13 residues. Germline CDR1 is SGHVS and CDR2 is FQNEAQ. The V and J ends lost 0 bases and 4 bases respectively, with 7 bases between them. In nucleotides, the CDR3 is TGTGCCAGCAGCTTAGCGTACGAGTACGAGCAGTACTTC. Translation gives CASSLAYEYEQYF.

The chain recombines TRBV5-1 with TRBJ2-5, with 10 bases that match TRBD2. Germline loops: CDR1 SGHRS, CDR2 YFSETQ. CDR3 length: 16 amino acids. Trimming took 2 bases from V and 5 from J; bases not matched to a gene: 9. CDR3 DNA: TGCGCCAGCAGCTTAGGCATCGGACTAGCGGAGGAGACCCAGTACTTC. Translation: CASSLGIGLAEETQYF.

This chain connects TRBV25-1 to TRBJ1-4; D uncertain. The CDR3 covers 14 residues. The germline V gene encodes CDR1 MGHDK and CDR2 SYGVNS. Trimming left V 2 bases short and J 0 bases short, with 4 bases between. DNA for the CDR3: TGTGCCAGCAGTGAAACTGCAACTAATGAAAAACTGTTTTTT. It translates to CASSETATNEKLFF. Full variable domain (missing parts from reference TRBV25-1 and TRBJ1-4): EADIYQTPRYLVIGTGKKITLECSQTMGHDKMYWYQQDPGMELHLIHYSYGVNSTEKGDLSSESTVSRIRTEHFPLTLESARPSHTSQYLCASSETATNEKLFFGSGTQLSVL.

The rearrangement links TRBV11-1 to TRBJ2-7; D is ambiguous. V gave up 7 bases and J gave up 2 bases, with 12 bases separating them. The CDR3 runs 13 residues. The germline CDR1 and CDR2 sequences are SGHAT and FQDESV (reference sequence). CDR3: CASTVGAPYEQYF. CDR3 coding DNA: TGTGCCAGCACCGTTGGAGCCCCCTACGAGCAGTACTTC.

The genes are TRBV19 and TRBJ1-2; D not certain. CDR3 length equals 13 residues. Per the germline V gene, CDR1 is LNHDA and CDR2 is SQIVND (reference sequence). V shed 7 bases and J shed 4 bases, with 13 bases lying between them. CDR3 residues: CASNPRGSYGYTF. As DNA, the CDR3 is TGTGCCAGTAACCCCCGGGGTAGCTATGGCTACACCTTC.

This rearrangement joins TRBV27 to TRBJ1-6; 10 nucleotides align to TRBD1. CDR1 is MNHEY and CDR2 is SMNVEV in the germline V gene (reference sequence). The CDR3 runs 13 residues. J gave up 7 bases and V 6 bases, and 0 bases lay outside the gene matches. DNA of the CDR3: TGTGCCAGCAGGGGACAGGGGAATTCACCCCTCCACTTT. This codes for CASRGQGNSPLHF.

CDR3 in amino acids: CASSPISGGNTEAFF. In DNA form, the CDR3 reads TGTGCCAGCTCACCCATTTCGGGGGGGAACACTGAAGCTTTCTTT. V and J are TRBV18 and TRBJ1-1, with D perhaps TRBD1 (5 bases). Germline V lookup: CDR1 KGHSH, CDR2 LQKENI. The CDR3 is made up of 15 amino acids. V lost 3 bases to trimming and J lost 1 base, with 12 bases between them.

The chain couples TRBV4-1 to TRBJ1-4; D possibly corresponds to TRBD1 (6 bases). Germline CDR1 and CDR2: MGHRA and YSYEKL. V lost 4 bases and J 5 bases, leaving 17 bases between the germline ends. The CDR3 covers 16 residues. DNA of the CDR3: TGCGCCAGCAGCCCGGACAGTGGAATAGGGAATGAAAAACTGTTTTTT. Amino acid sequence: CASSPDSGIGNEKLFF.

This clone was detected a few times. The chain joins TRBV18 to TRBJ1-5, with 7 nucleotides matching TRBD1. V shed 3 bases and J 6 bases; nucleotides not matched to a gene: 5. The CDR3 runs 14 residues. The V gene's germline CDR1 is KGHSH and CDR2 LQKENI. Here the CDR3 DNA reads TGTGCCAGCTCACCGGAGGGGGCGAGTCAGCCCCAGCATTTT. Its translation is CASSPEGASQPQHF.

The chain is built from TRBV4-1 and TRBJ2-1, with 9 bases identical to TRBD1. This CDR3 is 17 amino acids long. Germline V CDR1 and CDR2: MGHRA, YSYEKL. V lost 1 base and J lost 3; bases outside the gene matches: 7. CDR3 amino acids: CASSQGPGQGFYNEQFF. The CDR3 nucleotides read TGCGCCAGCAGCCAAGGCCCGGGACAGGGTTTCTACAATGAGCAGTTCTTC.

The J gene is TRBJ1-1, the V gene TRBV2, with D possibly being TRBD1 (6 bases). V lost 3 bases and J lost 8, with 13 bases in between. Germline CDR1 reads SNHLY; CDR2 reads FYNNEI. CDR3 length: 13 residues. The DNA for the CDR3 is TGTGCCAGCAGTGACAGTCGCGGGGGCGAAGCTTTCTTT. This codes for CASSDSRGGEAFF.

This clone has only one observation. The chain has TRBV6-1 and TRBJ1-2; possible D gene TRBD1, 6 bases. Germline CDR1 MNHNS, CDR2 SASEGT. The CDR3 runs 14 residues. V shed 0 bases and J shed 11 bases, with 16 bases lying between them. CDR3 nucleotide sequence: TGTGCCAGCAGTGAAGCCTTGGGGGACACCAGATACACCTTC. Its protein product is CASSEALGDTRYTF.

As DNA, the CDR3 is TGTGCCAGCAGCGTCGAACTAGCGGTCACCTACGAGCAGTACTTC. Translation: CASSVELAVTYEQYF. The chain is built from TRBV5-5 and TRBJ2-7; 8 bases fit TRBD2. The CDR3 extends over 15 amino acids. The trim removed 4 bases at V and 2 bases at J, leaving 8 bases unmatched. Germline V lookup: CDR1 SGHKS, CDR2 YYEKEE (reference sequence).

The chain uses TRBV11-3 and TRBJ1-5; D unresolved. In germline, CDR1 is SGHNT, CDR2 YENEEA. Between the trimmed V and J ends, which lost 1 base and 5 bases, there was a span of 9 bases. The CDR3 sequence is 14 residues long. The CDR3 region is CASSLGQHHQPQHF. CDR3 nucleotides: TGTGCCAGCAGCTTAGGCCAACATCATCAGCCCCAGCATTTT.

V gene TRBV5-1 combines with J gene TRBJ2-5, with 9 bases aligning to TRBD2. CDR1 and CDR2 from the germline V gene are SGHRS and YFSETQ. V lost 5 bases, J lost 2 bases, and 7 bases stayed unmatched. The CDR3 runs 15 residues. The CDR3 is CASSNSGREQETQYF. DNA of the CDR3: TGCGCCAGCAGTAATAGCGGGAGAGAGCAAGAGACCCAGTACTTC.

The chain recombines TRBV6-5 with TRBJ1-1; the match to TRBD1 covers 10 bases. Germline V gene sequence: CDR1 MNHEY, CDR2 SVGAGI. V was pared by 4 bases and J by 3 bases, with 8 bases of the junction left unmatched. The CDR3 has 16 residues. For the CDR3, the DNA is TGTGCCAGCAGTTCGGGACAGGGGAGTTGGGACACTGAAGCTTTCTTT. Protein product: CASSSGQGSWDTEAFF.

The rearrangement joins TRBV20-1 to TRBJ2-1, with unresolved D. This CDR3 has 11 amino acids. The V end was cut by 8 bases, the J end by 9 bases, with 14 bases between. Looked up from germline, CDR1 is DFQATT and CDR2 is SNEGSKA (reference sequence). The CDR3 coding sequence is TGCAGTAGTCTATCCCTAGGTGAGCAGTTCTTC. The encoded protein is CSSLSLGEQFF.

This chain joins TRBV5-4 and TRBJ1-5; D is possibly TRBD1 (5 bases). V was shortened by 0 bases and J by 0 bases, with 10 bases between the two germline ends. Germline V gene sequence: CDR1 SGHNT, CDR2 YYREEE (reference sequence). This CDR3 contains 16 residues. As DNA, the CDR3 is TGTGCCAGCAGCTTGGGGGGCCCCTTTAGCAATCAGCCCCAGCATTTT. It encodes CASSLGGPFSNQPQHF. The whole variable domain, remainder taken from reference TRBV5-4 and TRBJ1-5, is ETGVTQSPTHLIKTRGQQVTLRCSSQSGHNTVSWYQQALGQGPQFIFQYYREEENGRGNFPPRFSGLQFPNYSSELNVNALELDDSALYLCASSLGGPFSNQPQHFGDGTRLSIL.

The CDR3 DNA is TGCGCCAGCAGCCAAAGCGTGCATTTCAATGAGCAGTTCTTC. Its translation is CASSQSVHFNEQFF. The chain is built from TRBV4-1 and TRBJ2-1; D is uncertain. CDR1 and CDR2 (germline): MGHRA, YSYEKL. This CDR3 spans 14 amino acids. V lost 2 bases and J lost 6, with 11 bases in between.

The chain joins TRBV20-1 to TRBJ1-2; the D gene is possibly TRBD1 (5 bases). V was pared by 6 bases and J by 5 bases, with 10 bases between. Germline CDR1 and CDR2: DFQATT and SNEGSKA (reference sequence). This CDR3 has 11 amino acids. The CDR3 spells CSAIQGYGYTF. In nucleotides, the CDR3 is TGCAGTGCCATCCAGGGATATGGCTACACCTTC.

This chain uses TRBV6-1 with TRBJ2-1; D remains ambiguous. CDR1 MNHNS and CDR2 SASEGT come from the germline V gene. Trimming cost V 4 bases and J 8 bases, with 21 bases left between them. The CDR3 length is 16 residues. DNA of the CDR3: TGTGCCAGCAGTGCCCCAGTAGCACGGGTTAGTGATGAGCAGTTCTTC. It yields the protein CASSAPVARVSDEQFF.

This clone was recorded once. The germline gene is not matched at one end of the junction; a read error may be the cause. The chain is built from TRBV9 and TRBJ2-7, with D unresolved. The germline V gene encodes CDR1 SGDLS and CDR2 YYNGEE. The CDR3 is made up of 12 amino acids. For the CDR3, the DNA is TGTGCCAGCGGCCAAGACTCCTACGAGCAGTATTTC. Translated: CASGQDSYEQYF.

This chain connects TRBV6-5 to TRBJ1-2; D is unclear. Trimming stripped 6 bases from V and 0 bases from J, with 8 bases between. CDR1 MNHEY and CDR2 SVGAGI come from the germline V gene. CDR3 size: 13 residues. The CDR3, as DNA: TGTGCCAGCAGACCGGGTCCTAACTATGGCTACACCTTC. Translation: CASRPGPNYGYTF.

The chain has TRBV10-1 and TRBJ2-1; a weak D match, TRBD1 (5 bases). This CDR3 spans 14 amino acids. V dropped 3 bases and J dropped 2 bases, with 8 bases sitting between them. CDR1 is WNHNN and CDR2 is SYGVQD in the germline V gene (reference sequence). Written as DNA, the CDR3 is TGCGCCAGCAGTGACCAGGGTCCCTACAATGAGCAGTTCTTC. Residues: CASSDQGPYNEQFF.

This chain uses TRBV29-1 with TRBJ2-2, with TRBD1 identical over 7 bases. This CDR3 has 15 residues. Trimming at V came to 5 bases and at J to 7 bases, leaving 13 bases not matched to a gene. From germline, CDR1 is SQVTM and CDR2 ANQGSEA. CDR3: CSVRATSGGYGELFF. The CDR3 coding sequence is TGCAGCGTTCGGGCGACCTCAGGGGGATACGGGGAGCTGTTTTTT.

The chain has TRBV29-1 and TRBJ2-2; the D gene is possibly TRBD1 (5 bases). The V gene lost 6 bases and the J gene lost 0 bases, with 8 bases spanning the gap. From germline, CDR1 is SQVTM and CDR2 ANQGSEA. The CDR3 spans 13 residues. CDR3 sequence (DNA): TGCAGCGTAGTGGGGCCGAACACCGGGGAGCTGTTTTTT. Amino acid sequence: CSVVGPNTGELFF.

This clone was recorded only once. The chain uses TRBV19 and TRBJ2-3, with 7 bases identical to TRBD2. V lost 4 bases and J lost 6; bases outside the gene matches: 4. There are 13 residues in the CDR3. The germline V gene encodes CDR1 LNHDA and CDR2 SQIVND (reference sequence). The CDR3 loop reads CASSTRTRDTQYF. CDR3 DNA sequence: TGTGCCAGTAGTACCAGGACTAGGGATACGCAGTATTTT.